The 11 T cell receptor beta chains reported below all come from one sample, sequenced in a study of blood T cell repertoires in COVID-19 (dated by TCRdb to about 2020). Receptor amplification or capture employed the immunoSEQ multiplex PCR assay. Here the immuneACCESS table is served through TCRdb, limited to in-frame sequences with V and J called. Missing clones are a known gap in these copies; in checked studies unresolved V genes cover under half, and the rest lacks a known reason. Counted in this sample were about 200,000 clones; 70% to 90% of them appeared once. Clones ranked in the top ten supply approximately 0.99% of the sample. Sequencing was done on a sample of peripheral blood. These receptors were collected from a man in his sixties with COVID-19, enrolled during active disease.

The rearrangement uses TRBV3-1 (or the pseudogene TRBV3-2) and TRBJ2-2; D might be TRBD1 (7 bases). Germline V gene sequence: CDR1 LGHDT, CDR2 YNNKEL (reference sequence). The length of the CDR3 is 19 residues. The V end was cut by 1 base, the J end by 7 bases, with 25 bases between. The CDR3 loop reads CASSQGHLGWRGQSGELFF. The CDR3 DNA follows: TGTGCCAGCAGCCAAGGGCACCTGGGATGGAGGGGGCAGAGCGGGGAGCTGTTTTTT.

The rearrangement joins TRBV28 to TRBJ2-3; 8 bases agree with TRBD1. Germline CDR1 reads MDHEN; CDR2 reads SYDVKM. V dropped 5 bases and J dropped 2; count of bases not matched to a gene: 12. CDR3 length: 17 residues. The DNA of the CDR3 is TGTGCCAGCAGTACGGGGACGACAGGGGCTTCCACAGATACGCAGTATTTT. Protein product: CASSTGTTGASTDTQYF.

CDR3 bases: TGCGCCAGCAGCACTCTTGACAGGGTATGGGAGACCCAGTACTTC. This gives the protein CASSTLDRVWETQYF. J is TRBJ2-5 and V is TRBV5-1, with 7 positions matching TRBD1. The CDR3 is made up of 15 amino acids. V lost 4 bases, J lost 5 bases, and 11 bases stayed unmatched. Germline CDR1 and CDR2: SGHRS and YFSETQ. Full variable domain (remainder filled in from reference TRBV5-1 and TRBJ2-5): KAGVTQTPRYLIKTRGQQVTLSCSPISGHRSVSWYQQTPGQGLQFLFEYFSETQRNKGNFPGRFSGRQFSNSRSEMNVSTLELGDSALYLCASSTLDRVWETQYFGPGTRLLVL.

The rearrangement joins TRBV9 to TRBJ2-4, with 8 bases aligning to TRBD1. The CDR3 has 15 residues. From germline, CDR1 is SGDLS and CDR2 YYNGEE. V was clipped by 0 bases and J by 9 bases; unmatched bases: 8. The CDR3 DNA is TGTGCCAGCAGCGTAGGCCGGTCCCAGGGGGCCATTCAGTACTTC. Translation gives CASSVGRSQGAIQYF.

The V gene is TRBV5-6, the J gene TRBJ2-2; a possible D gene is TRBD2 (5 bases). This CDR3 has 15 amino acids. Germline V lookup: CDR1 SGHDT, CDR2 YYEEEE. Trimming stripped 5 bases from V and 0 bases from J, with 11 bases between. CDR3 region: CASRPRASNTGELFF. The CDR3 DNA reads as TGTGCCAGCAGGCCGAGGGCCTCGAACACCGGGGAGCTGTTTTTT.

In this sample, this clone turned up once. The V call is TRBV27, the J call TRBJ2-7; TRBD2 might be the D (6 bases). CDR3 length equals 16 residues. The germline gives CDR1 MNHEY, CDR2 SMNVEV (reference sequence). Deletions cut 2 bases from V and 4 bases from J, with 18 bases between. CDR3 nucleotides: TGTGCCAGCAGTTTACTTACTCCGGGACTCCGGTACGAGCAGTACTTC. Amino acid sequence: CASSLLTPGLRYEQYF.

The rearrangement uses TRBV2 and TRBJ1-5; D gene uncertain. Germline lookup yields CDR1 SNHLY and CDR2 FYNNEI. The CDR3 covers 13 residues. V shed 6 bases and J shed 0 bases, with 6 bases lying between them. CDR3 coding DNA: TGTGCCAGCAGATTTTATAGCAATCAGCCCCAGCATTTT. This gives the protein CASRFYSNQPQHF. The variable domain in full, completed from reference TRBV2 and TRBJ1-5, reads EPEVTQTPSHQVTQMGQEVILRCVPISNHLYFYWYRQILGQKVEFLVSFYNNEISEKSEIFDDQFSVERPDGSNFTLKIRSTKLEDSAMYFCASRFYSNQPQHFGDGTRLSIL.

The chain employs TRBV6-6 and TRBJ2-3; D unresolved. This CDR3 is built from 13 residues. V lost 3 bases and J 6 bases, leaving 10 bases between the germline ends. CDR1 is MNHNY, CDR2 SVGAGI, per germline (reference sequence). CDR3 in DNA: TGTGCCAGCAGTTATCTTGGTGAGGATACGCAGTATTTT. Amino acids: CASSYLGEDTQYF.

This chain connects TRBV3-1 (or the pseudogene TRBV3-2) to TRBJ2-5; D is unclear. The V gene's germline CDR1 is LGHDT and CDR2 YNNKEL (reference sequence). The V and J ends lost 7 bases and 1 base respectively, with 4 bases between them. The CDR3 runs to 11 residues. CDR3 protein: CASTLQETQYF. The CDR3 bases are TGTGCCAGCACACTCCAAGAGACCCAGTACTTC.

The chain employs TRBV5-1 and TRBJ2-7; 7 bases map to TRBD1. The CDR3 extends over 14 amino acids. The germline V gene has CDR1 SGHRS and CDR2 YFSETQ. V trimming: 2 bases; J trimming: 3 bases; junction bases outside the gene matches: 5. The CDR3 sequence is CASSFDRVFYEQYF. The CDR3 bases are TGCGCCAGCAGCTTTGACAGGGTTTTCTACGAGCAGTACTTC.

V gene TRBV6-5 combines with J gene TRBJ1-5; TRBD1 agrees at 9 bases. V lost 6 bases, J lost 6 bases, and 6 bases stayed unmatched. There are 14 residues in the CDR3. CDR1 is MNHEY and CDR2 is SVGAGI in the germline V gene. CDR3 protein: CASSSGQGSQPQHF. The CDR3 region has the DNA TGTGCCAGCAGCTCAGGACAGGGGAGTCAGCCCCAGCATTTT.